Each of the 26 T cell receptor beta chains below was sequenced from the same sample in a study of fetal regulatory T cell absence and autoimmunity. Repertoires were generated with immunoSEQ multiplex PCR, while TCRdb's copy carries only in-frame clones and drops some. The sample includes 85,000 to 100,000 clones, 72% seen only once; the top ten take 1.5% to 2%. The sequencing sample was made of pancreas tissue. The receptor set was obtained from a male donor with IPEX syndrome.

This clone was observed a few times. This chain joins TRBV21-1 and TRBJ2-7; the tabulated D call, TRBD2, remains unverified against the DNA. TRBV21-1 is listed as a pseudogene. The CDR3 is 13 residues long. The CDR3 protein is CASSAKNPGEQYF. The CDR3 DNA reads TGTGCCAGCAGCGCCAAAAATCCCGGCGAGCAGTACTTC.

This clone was seen a few times. The rearrangement uses TRBV25-1 and TRBJ1-1; TRBD1 matches 10 bases. Germline V lookup: CDR1 MGHDK, CDR2 SYGVNS. With V trimmed by 6 bases and J by 2 bases, 9 bases remained unmatched. This CDR3 contains 16 residues. The CDR3 DNA sequence: TGTGCCAGCAGCGCCATTGGACAGGGGGACAACACTGAAGCTTTCTTT. Protein: CASSAIGQGDNTEAFF.

In nucleotides, the CDR3 is TGTGCCAGCTCACCATCAAGAGGCGGGGGAACTGAAGCTTTCTTT. It codes for CASSPSRGGGTEAFF. The chain couples TRBV18 to TRBJ1-1, with D possibly matching TRBD1 (5 bases). CDR1 and CDR2 (germline): KGHSH, LQKENI. Between the trimmed V and J ends, which lost 2 bases and 5 bases, there was a span of 15 bases. The CDR3 loop spans 15 amino acids.

The gene calls are TRBV7-2 and TRBJ2-1; D gene uncertain. From germline, CDR1 is SGHTA and CDR2 FQGNSA. Trimming stripped 5 bases from V and 0 bases from J, with 11 bases between. The CDR3 consists of 15 residues. The CDR3 DNA reads TGTGCCAGCAGCGGGTCATTCAGCTCCTACAATGAGCAGTTCTTC. Translation gives CASSGSFSSYNEQFF.

In its sample, this clone was seen a few times. J is TRBJ1-1 and V is TRBV19, with TRBD1 matching over 7 bases. CDR1 LNHDA and CDR2 SQIVND come from the germline V gene (reference sequence). V trimming: 5 bases; J trimming: 1 base; junction bases outside the gene matches: 7. CDR3 length equals 15 residues. This CDR3 reads CASSVSGTANTEAFF. CDR3 in DNA: TGTGCCAGTAGTGTATCCGGGACAGCGAACACTGAAGCTTTCTTT.

This chain joins TRBV5-4 and TRBJ2-6; no clear D. This CDR3 has 15 amino acids. The germline V gene encodes CDR1 SGHNT and CDR2 YYREEE (reference sequence). V was shortened by 2 bases and J by 0 bases, with 6 bases between the two germline ends. CDR3 DNA sequence: TGTGCCAGCAGCTTACCCAACTCTGGGGCCAACGTCCTGACTTTC. Amino acid sequence: CASSLPNSGANVLTF.

This chain joins TRBV2 and TRBJ2-7; tentatively, D is TRBD1 (5 bases). Trimming cost V 6 bases and J 2 bases, with 17 bases left between them. The CDR3 has 15 amino acids. CDR1 is SNHLY and CDR2 is FYNNEI in the germline V gene. The DNA of the CDR3 is TGTGCCAGCAGGGGAATGGACAAGATCACCTACGAGCAGTACTTC. This codes for CASRGMDKITYEQYF.

The chain combines TRBV5-1 with TRBJ2-1; either TRBD1 or TRBD2 may supply D (6 bases each). This CDR3 has 16 amino acids. Germline values: CDR1 SGHRS, CDR2 YFSETQ. The V end was cut by 4 bases, the J end by 5 bases, with 19 bases between. The chain's CDR3 is CASSPARGGGHNEQFF. CDR3 in DNA: TGCGCCAGCAGCCCCGCCCGAGGGGGAGGCCACAATGAGCAGTTCTTC.

The chain recombines TRBV9 with TRBJ2-5; D unclear. The CDR3 sequence is 15 residues long. V was pared by 0 bases and J by 5 bases, with 14 bases between. Germline V gene data show CDR1 as SGDLS and CDR2 as YYNGEE. The CDR3 protein is CASSVVEEAVETQYF. In DNA, the CDR3 is TGTGCCAGCAGCGTAGTAGAAGAGGCGGTGGAGACCCAGTACTTC.

V gene TRBV30 combines with J gene TRBJ1-6, with 9 bases matching TRBD1. The CDR3 runs to 14 residues. Looked up from germline, CDR1 is GTSNPN and CDR2 is SVGIG (reference sequence). V shed 3 bases and J 7 bases; nucleotides not matched to a gene: 4. CDR3 residues: CAWRLQGANSPLHF. CDR3 DNA: TGTGCCTGGAGGTTACAGGGGGCAAATTCACCCCTCCACTTT.

V usage is TRBV7-8 and J usage is TRBJ2-7; D gene ambiguous. Germline CDR1 is SGHVS and CDR2 is FQNEAQ. Trimming shortened V by 6 bases and J by 7 bases, and 13 bases separated the two germline ends. The CDR3 loop spans 12 amino acids. The DNA for the CDR3 is TGTGCCAGCAGTACACGGCTTCTGGAGCAGTACTTC. Translated: CASSTRLLEQYF.

The chain joins TRBV15 to TRBJ1-6; tentatively, D is TRBD1 (6 bases). Trimming pared 8 bases from V and 4 bases from J, leaving 15 bases between. The CDR3 has 15 amino acids. Germline values: CDR1 LNHNV, CDR2 YYDKDF (reference sequence). Here the CDR3 reads CATAVEDSYNSPLHF. CDR3 DNA: TGTGCCACCGCGGTCGAGGACAGTTATAATTCACCCCTCCACTTT.

The genes are TRBV7-9 and TRBJ2-2, with D unresolved. The CDR3 extends over 13 amino acids. Trimming took 4 bases from V and 6 from J, leaving 9 bases between them. Germline CDR1 reads SEHNR; CDR2 reads FQNEAQ (reference sequence). DNA of the CDR3: TGTGCCAGCAGCTCCCGCGGAGCCGGGGAGCTGTTTTTT. It yields the protein CASSSRGAGELFF.

The chain recombines TRBV5-1 with TRBJ1-2; D perhaps matches TRBD1 (6 bases). With 4 bases removed from V and 8 bases from J, the gap between germline ends came to 12 bases. CDR1 is SGHRS, CDR2 YFSETQ, per germline. The CDR3 covers 12 residues. This CDR3 reads CASSAGAGGYTF. In DNA form, the CDR3 reads TGCGCCAGCAGCGCGGGGGCAGGGGGCTACACCTTC. The full variable domain, completed using reference TRBV5-1 and TRBJ1-2, is KAGVTQTPRYLIKTRGQQVTLSCSPISGHRSVSWYQQTPGQGLQFLFEYFSETQRNKGNFPGRFSGRQFSNSRSEMNVSTLELGDSALYLCASSAGAGGYTFGSGTRLTVV.

This rearrangement joins TRBV27 to TRBJ2-7, with D maybe TRBD1 (5 bases). The CDR3 is 11 residues long. V was trimmed by 3 bases and J by 6 bases, leaving 6 bases between them. Germline CDR1 MNHEY, CDR2 SMNVEV (reference sequence). The CDR3 region has the DNA TGTGCCAGCAGTTTCCAGGGCGAGCAGTACTTC. Residues: CASSFQGEQYF.

V and J are TRBV9 and TRBJ2-3, with TRBD2 identical over 8 bases. This CDR3 has 17 residues. Looked up from germline, CDR1 is SGDLS and CDR2 is YYNGEE. Germline trimming cut 0 bases from V and 7 bases from J; bases unmatched to any gene: 13. This CDR3 is CASSVAGGRGGRNTQYF. In DNA form, the CDR3 reads TGTGCCAGCAGCGTAGCGGGAGGTCGGGGGGGGCGAAATACGCAGTATTTT.

The CDR3 nucleotides read TGTGCCAGCAGCTTCGGAGCGGGGGGGCTGAATGAGCAGTTCTTC. Encoded protein: CASSFGAGGLNEQFF. The rearrangement links TRBV5-4 to TRBJ2-1, with 10 bases identical to TRBD2. V was pared by 2 bases and J by 7 bases, with 6 bases of the junction left unmatched. The CDR3 covers 15 residues. Germline V gene sequence: CDR1 SGHNT, CDR2 YYREEE (reference sequence).

The chain employs TRBV5-5 and TRBJ2-7; D unclear. Per germline, CDR1 SGHKS and CDR2 YYEKEE (reference sequence). This CDR3 has 14 amino acids. Trimming left V 0 bases short and J 0 bases short, with 7 bases between. The CDR3, as DNA: TGTGCCAGCAGCTTGGCCGGTGCCTCCTACGAGCAGTACTTC. This codes for CASSLAGASYEQYF.

This clone has more than one count but fewer than ten. The chain couples TRBV29-1 to TRBJ2-1, with D perhaps TRBD1 or TRBD2 (5 bases each). This CDR3 is 13 amino acids long. CDR1 SQVTM and CDR2 ANQGSEA come from the germline V gene. The V gene lost 3 bases and the J gene lost 3 bases, with 9 bases spanning the gap. The CDR3 reads CSVEGDLYNEQFF. Here the CDR3 DNA reads TGCAGCGTTGAGGGGGACCTCTACAATGAGCAGTTCTTC.

The chain links TRBV30 to TRBJ2-3, with 9 bases fitting TRBD2. The CDR3 length is 14 residues. V was clipped by 2 bases and J by 2 bases; unmatched bases: 2. From germline, CDR1 is GTSNPN and CDR2 SVGIG (reference sequence). The CDR3 bases are TGTGCCTGGAGTCTAGCGGGGCCCACAGATACGCAGTATTTT. It yields the protein CAWSLAGPTDTQYF.

The chain has TRBV5-5 and TRBJ2-3; TRBD2 agrees at 8 bases. The CDR3 runs 16 residues. Germline CDR1 SGHKS, CDR2 YYEKEE (reference sequence). Trimming took 2 bases from V and 0 from J; bases not matched to a gene: 5. The CDR3: CASSLVPGGSTDTQYF. CDR3 sequence (DNA): TGTGCCAGCAGCTTAGTTCCGGGGGGGAGCACAGATACGCAGTATTTT.

CDR3 amino acids: CASSLAQGGTGELFF. DNA of the CDR3: TGCGCCAGCAGCTTGGCTCAGGGCGGTACCGGGGAGCTGTTTTTT. This sequence joins TRBV5-1 and TRBJ2-2; tentatively, D is TRBD1 (5 bases). This CDR3 has 15 amino acids. Trimming removed 0 bases from V and 5 bases from J, with 11 bases in between. Germline CDR1 and CDR2: SGHRS and YFSETQ.

V is TRBV9 and J is TRBJ2-5; the match to TRBD2 covers 11 bases. CDR1 is SGDLS and CDR2 is YYNGEE in the germline V gene. J was trimmed by 5 bases and V by 3 bases; bases with no gene match: 9. The CDR3 sequence is 16 residues long. As DNA, the CDR3 is TGTGCCAGCAGCGCAGGGATAGCGGGGGGGCGGGAGACCCAGTACTTC. It translates to CASSAGIAGGRETQYF. The full variable domain, its missing parts supplied by reference TRBV9 and TRBJ2-5, is DSGVTQTPKHLITATGQRVTLRCSPRSGDLSVYWYQQSLDQGLQFLIQYYNGEERAKGNILERFSAQQFPDLHSELNLSSLELGDSALYFCASSAGIAGGRETQYFGPGTRLLVL.

The chain joins TRBV5-1 to TRBJ1-1; maybe TRBD1 (5 bases). Germline lookup yields CDR1 SGHRS and CDR2 YFSETQ. The CDR3 runs 15 residues. V was trimmed by 0 bases and J by 0 bases, leaving 9 bases between them. The chain's CDR3 is CASSLVSGLNTEAFF. In DNA form, the CDR3 reads TGCGCCAGCAGCTTGGTGTCAGGGCTGAACACTGAAGCTTTCTTT.

This clone was counted between two and nine times. The genes are TRBV11-2 and TRBJ1-6, with D possibly TRBD1 on 5 matching bases. This CDR3 comprises 15 residues. Trimming removed 8 bases from V and 8 bases from J, with 19 bases in between. CDR1 is SGHAT, CDR2 FQNNGV, per germline. The CDR3 coding sequence is TGTGCCAGCGCCGGGGGGAGATACTTGGATTCACCCCTCCACTTT. It specifies CASAGGRYLDSPLHF.

This chain joins TRBV11-2 and TRBJ2-1; 9 bases align to TRBD2. V trimming: 8 bases; J trimming: 9 bases; junction bases outside the gene matches: 11. The germline CDR1 and CDR2 sequences are SGHAT and FQNNGV. The CDR3 is made up of 14 amino acids. Here the CDR3 DNA reads TGTGCCAGCGGACCCGGGACTAGCCCCGGTGAGCAGTTCTTC. Protein sequence: CASGPGTSPGEQFF.